This TCR beta chain stems from a study of blood T cell repertoires in COVID-19. In the study overall: Acute and convalescent COVID-19 samples came from the United States, Italy and Spain. T cells, B-cell-depleted T cells, or PBMCs supplied cDNA or gDNA.

In the study's own analysis: Cell counts per sample came from amplifying reference gene primers. Sequencing used immunoSEQ multiplex PCR; TCRdb keeps in-frame clones, though not all of them. V and J calls and clone size are those listed in that table; D and trimming were worked out from the DNA. The data hold roughly 250,000 clones, with 70% to 90% observed a single time. The CDR3 spans 13 residues. Trimming at V came to 5 bases and at J to 7 bases, leaving 5 bases not matched to a gene. Germline V gene sequence: CDR1 SGDLS, CDR2 YYNGEE. V gene TRBV9 combines with J gene TRBJ1-2, with TRBD1 matching over 10 bases. The specimen was peripheral blood. The sequence came from a woman in her 40s who had recovered from COVID-19. DNA for the CDR3: TGTGCCAGCAGTAAGGGACAGGGGTTTGGCTACACCTTC. It specifies CASSKGQGFGYTF.